Below, 7 T cell receptor beta chains from the same sample are listed, as sequenced in a study of cytotoxic CD8 clonotypes in ibrutinib-treated CLL (dated by TCRdb to about 2021). Libraries came from the immunoSEQ multiplex PCR assay. TCRdb's version of the immuneACCESS table is confined to in-frame rearrangements and falls short of the full clone set. An unresolved V gene accounts for under half of the shortfall where checked; the remainder is of unknown origin. The sample contains around 200,000 clones, more than 70% of them found a single time. The ten largest clones add up to about an eighth of the sample. According to the study, the label for this sample's time point signals: approximately 11 months on ibrutinib. The input for sequencing was PBMCs, taken after 12 months of ibrutinib treatment. Every receptor here comes from a human donor with chronic lymphocytic leukemia.

This sequence joins TRBV28 and TRBJ2-7; D is perhaps TRBD2 (7 bases). This CDR3 is built from 15 residues. The germline V and J ends were trimmed by 6 bases and 5 bases, with 20 bases remaining between them. The germline V gene encodes CDR1 MDHEN and CDR2 SYDVKM. The CDR3: CASSAAGAGRNEQYF. As DNA, the CDR3 is TGTGCCAGCAGCGCCGCGGGGGCGGGAAGGAACGAGCAGTACTTC.

This chain joins TRBV6-5 and TRBJ1-2; 11 nucleotides align to TRBD1. CDR3 length equals 16 residues. Germline CDR1 and CDR2: MNHEY and SVGAGI. Losses at the gene ends were 0 bases for V and 3 bases for J; bases not matched to a gene: 3. The CDR3 reads CASSYSPGQGDYGYTF. The CDR3 DNA follows: TGTGCCAGCAGTTACTCTCCGGGACAGGGGGACTATGGCTACACCTTC.

The gene calls are TRBV27 and TRBJ2-2, with 7 bases lining up with TRBD1. This CDR3 comprises 17 residues. V lost 4 bases to trimming and J lost 4 bases; unmatched junction nucleotides: 12. Per germline, CDR1 MNHEY and CDR2 SMNVEV (reference sequence). The DNA of the CDR3 is TGTGCCAGCAGTTCAGCCTACAGGGGCCCAATCACCGGGGAGCTGTTTTTT. Its protein is CASSSAYRGPITGELFF.

The chain uses TRBV27 and TRBJ1-1, with TRBD1 matching 9 bases. This CDR3 has 13 amino acids. In germline, CDR1 is MNHEY, CDR2 SMNVEV (reference sequence). J was trimmed by 5 bases and V by 6 bases; bases with no gene match: 4. CDR3 in amino acids: CASRGQGWTEAFF. CDR3 coding DNA: TGTGCCAGCAGGGGACAGGGTTGGACTGAAGCTTTCTTT.

V is TRBV14 and J is TRBJ2-3, with D maybe TRBD1 (6 bases). Germline V gene sequence: CDR1 SGHDN, CDR2 FVKESK. Deletions cut 6 bases from V and 6 bases from J, with 19 bases between. The CDR3 totals 15 residues. The CDR3 nucleotides are TGTGCCAGCAGTCCTTTCCCGGGACAACATGATACGCAGTATTTT. Translating it yields CASSPFPGQHDTQYF.

The chain is built from TRBV7-9 and TRBJ1-2; D is possibly TRBD1 (5 bases). V was pared by 2 bases and J by 4 bases, with 11 bases between. Per germline, CDR1 SEHNR and CDR2 FQNEAQ (reference sequence). The CDR3 totals 14 residues. The DNA of the CDR3 is TGTGCCAGCAGCTTATCCGGGGCGTCCTATGGCTACACCTTC. As protein: CASSLSGASYGYTF. The full variable domain, rest sourced from reference TRBV7-9 and TRBJ1-2, is DTGVSQNPRHKITKRGQNVTFRCDPISEHNRLYWYRQTLGQGPEFLTYFQNEAQLEKSRLLSDRFSAERPKGSFSTLEIQRTEQGDSAMYLCASSLSGASYGYTFGSGTRLTVV.

The CDR3 nucleotides read TGTGCCAGCAGCCAAGAAAGACTAGCGGGGATCTACAATGAGCAGTTCTTC. It yields the protein CASSQERLAGIYNEQFF. The chain employs TRBV4-2 and TRBJ2-1; TRBD2 aligns across 11 bases. V lost 0 bases to trimming and J lost 3 bases; unmatched junction nucleotides: 4. The CDR3 is 17 amino acids. CDR1 and CDR2 (germline): LGHNA, YNFKEQ.